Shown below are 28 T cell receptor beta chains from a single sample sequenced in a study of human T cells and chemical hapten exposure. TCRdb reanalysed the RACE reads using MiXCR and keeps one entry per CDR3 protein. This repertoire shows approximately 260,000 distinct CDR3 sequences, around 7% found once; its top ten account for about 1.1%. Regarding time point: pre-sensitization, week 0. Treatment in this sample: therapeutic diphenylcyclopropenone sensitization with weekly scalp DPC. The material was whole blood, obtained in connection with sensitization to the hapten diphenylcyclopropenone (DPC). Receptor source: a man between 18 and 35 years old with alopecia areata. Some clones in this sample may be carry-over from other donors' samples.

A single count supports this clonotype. CDR3 residues: CASSFSDGNTEAFF. CDR3 bases: TGTGCCAGCAGTTTCTCCGACGGGAACACTGAAGCTTTCTTT. The chain couples TRBV6-6 to TRBJ1-1; D call uncertain. V lost 4 bases and J 1 base, leaving 10 bases between the germline ends. The CDR3 runs 14 residues. Germline V gives CDR1 MNHNY, CDR2 SVGAGI (reference sequence).

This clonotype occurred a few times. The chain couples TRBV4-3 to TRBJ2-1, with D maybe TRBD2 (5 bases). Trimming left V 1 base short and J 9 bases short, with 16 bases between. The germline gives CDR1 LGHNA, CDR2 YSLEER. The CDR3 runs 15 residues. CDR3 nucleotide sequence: TGCGCCAGCAGCCAAGGGTATTCTAGCCCCTTTGAGCAGTTCTTC. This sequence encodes CASSQGYSSPFEQFF.

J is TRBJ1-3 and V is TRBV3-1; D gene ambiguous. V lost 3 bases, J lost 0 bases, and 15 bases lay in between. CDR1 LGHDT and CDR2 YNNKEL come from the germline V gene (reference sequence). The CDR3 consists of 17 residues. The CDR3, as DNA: TGTGCCAGCAGCCACGGCCAAGGATGGAACTCTGGAAACACCATATATTTT. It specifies CASSHGQGWNSGNTIYF.

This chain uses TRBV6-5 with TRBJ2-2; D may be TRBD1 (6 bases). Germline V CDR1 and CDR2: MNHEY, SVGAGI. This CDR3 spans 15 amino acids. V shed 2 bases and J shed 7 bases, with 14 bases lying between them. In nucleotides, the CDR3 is TGTGCCAGCAGTTACACGAGAGGGGGTGACGGGGAGCTGTTTTTT. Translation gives CASSYTRGGDGELFF.

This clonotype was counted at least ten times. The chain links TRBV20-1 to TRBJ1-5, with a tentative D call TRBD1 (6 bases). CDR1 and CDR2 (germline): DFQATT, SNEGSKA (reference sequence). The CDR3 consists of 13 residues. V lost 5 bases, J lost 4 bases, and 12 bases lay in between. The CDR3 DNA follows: TGCAGTGCTCGACAGGTTATTAATCAGCCCCAGCATTTT. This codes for CSARQVINQPQHF.

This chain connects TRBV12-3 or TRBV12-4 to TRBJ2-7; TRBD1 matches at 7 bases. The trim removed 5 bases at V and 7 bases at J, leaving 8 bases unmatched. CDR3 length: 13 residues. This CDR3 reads CASSPQGPSEQYF. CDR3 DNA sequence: TGTGCCAGCAGTCCACAGGGGCCCTCAGAGCAGTACTTC.

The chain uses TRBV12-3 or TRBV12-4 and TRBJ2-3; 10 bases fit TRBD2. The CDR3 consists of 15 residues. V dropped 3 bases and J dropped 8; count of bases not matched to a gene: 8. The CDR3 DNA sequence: TGTGCCAGCAGTTTCCCCAGCGGGGGGGCCGGTACGCAGTATTTT. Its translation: CASSFPSGGAGTQYF.

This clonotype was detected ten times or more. This CDR3 is CASSEPSDRVFSNQPQHF. CDR3 coding DNA: TGTGCCAGCAGTGAACCCTCCGACAGGGTCTTTAGCAATCAGCCCCAGCATTTT. The rearrangement uses TRBV2 and TRBJ1-5; 7 bases map to TRBD1. The germline V gene encodes CDR1 SNHLY and CDR2 FYNNEI. The CDR3 sequence is 18 residues long. Losses at the gene ends were 2 bases for V and 0 bases for J; bases not matched to a gene: 10.

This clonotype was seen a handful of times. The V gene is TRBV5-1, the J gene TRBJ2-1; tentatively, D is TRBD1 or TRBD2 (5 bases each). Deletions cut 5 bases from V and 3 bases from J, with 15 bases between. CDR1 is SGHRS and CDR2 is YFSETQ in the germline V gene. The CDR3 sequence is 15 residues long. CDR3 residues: CASRPGPRNYNEQFF. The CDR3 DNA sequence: TGCGCCAGCAGACCGGGGCCCCGAAACTACAATGAGCAGTTCTTC.

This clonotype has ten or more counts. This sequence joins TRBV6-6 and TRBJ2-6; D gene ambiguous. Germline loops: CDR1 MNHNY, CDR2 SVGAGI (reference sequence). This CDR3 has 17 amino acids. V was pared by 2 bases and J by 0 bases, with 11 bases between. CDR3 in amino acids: CASSYVIRRSGANVLTF. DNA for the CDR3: TGTGCCAGCAGTTACGTTATCCGTCGCTCTGGGGCCAACGTCCTGACTTTC.

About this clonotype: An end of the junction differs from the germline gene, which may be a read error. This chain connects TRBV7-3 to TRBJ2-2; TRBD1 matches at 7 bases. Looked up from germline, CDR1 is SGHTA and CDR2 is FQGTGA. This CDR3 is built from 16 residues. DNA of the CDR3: TGTGCCAGCAGCCTAACGGGACAGAAAACACCGGGGGAGCTGTTTTTT. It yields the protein CASSLTGQKTPGELFF.

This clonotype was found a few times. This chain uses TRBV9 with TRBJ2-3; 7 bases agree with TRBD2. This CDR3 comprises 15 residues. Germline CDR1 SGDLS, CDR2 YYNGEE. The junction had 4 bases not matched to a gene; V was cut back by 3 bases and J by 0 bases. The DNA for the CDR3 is TGTGCCAGCAGCGCGTCTAGCGGCAGCACAGATACGCAGTATTTT. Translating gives CASSASSGSTDTQYF.

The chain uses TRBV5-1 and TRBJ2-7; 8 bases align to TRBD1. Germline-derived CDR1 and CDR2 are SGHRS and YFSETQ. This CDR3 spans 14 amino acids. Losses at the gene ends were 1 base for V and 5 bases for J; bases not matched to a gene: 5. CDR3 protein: CASSLQGAVDEQYF. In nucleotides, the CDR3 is TGCGCCAGCAGCTTGCAGGGGGCGGTTGACGAGCAGTACTTC.

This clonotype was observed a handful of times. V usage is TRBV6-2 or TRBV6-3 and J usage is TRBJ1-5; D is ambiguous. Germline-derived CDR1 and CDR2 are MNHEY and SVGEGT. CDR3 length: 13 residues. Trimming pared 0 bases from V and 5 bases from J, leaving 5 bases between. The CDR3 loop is CASSYSSDQPQHF. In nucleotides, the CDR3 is TGTGCCAGCAGTTACTCGAGCGATCAGCCCCAGCATTTT.

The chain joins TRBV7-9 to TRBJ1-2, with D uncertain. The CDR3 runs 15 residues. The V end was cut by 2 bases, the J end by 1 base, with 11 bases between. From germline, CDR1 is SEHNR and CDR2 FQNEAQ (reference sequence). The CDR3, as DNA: TGTGCCAGCAGCTTAACGGCCTCTAGTAACTATGGCTACACCTTC. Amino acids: CASSLTASSNYGYTF. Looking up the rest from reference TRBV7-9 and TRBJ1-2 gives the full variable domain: DTGVSQNPRHKITKRGQNVTFRCDPISEHNRLYWYRQTLGQGPEFLTYFQNEAQLEKSRLLSDRFSAERPKGSFSTLEIQRTEQGDSAMYLCASSLTASSNYGYTFGSGTRLTVV.

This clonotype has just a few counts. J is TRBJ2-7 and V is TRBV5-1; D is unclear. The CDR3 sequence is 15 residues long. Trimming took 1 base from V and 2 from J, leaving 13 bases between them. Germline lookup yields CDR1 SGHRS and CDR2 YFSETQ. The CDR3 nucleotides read TGCGCCAGCAGCTTGAGGGCCGACTCCCCCTACGAGCAGTACTTC. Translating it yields CASSLRADSPYEQYF. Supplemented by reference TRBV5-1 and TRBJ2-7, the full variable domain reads KAGVTQTPRYLIKTRGQQVTLSCSPISGHRSVSWYQQTPGQGLQFLFEYFSETQRNKGNFPGRFSGRQFSNSRSEMNVSTLELGDSALYLCASSLRADSPYEQYFGPGTRLTVT.

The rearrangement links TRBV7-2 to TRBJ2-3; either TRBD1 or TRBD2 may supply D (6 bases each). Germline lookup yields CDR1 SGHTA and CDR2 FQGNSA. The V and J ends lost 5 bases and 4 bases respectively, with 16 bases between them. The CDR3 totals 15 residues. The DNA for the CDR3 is TGTGCCAGCAGCACTACAGGGTGGGGGGCAGATACGCAGTATTTT. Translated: CASSTTGWGADTQYF.

DNA of the CDR3: TGTGCCAGCAGCCGCACTGCTGGGGGGGGCAATCAGCCCCAGCATTTT. This codes for CASSRTAGGGNQPQHF. V and J are TRBV6-2 or TRBV6-3 and TRBJ1-5; a possible D gene is TRBD1 (5 bases). The CDR3 is made up of 16 amino acids. The V and J ends lost 6 bases and 2 bases respectively, with 17 bases between them. Germline V lookup: CDR1 MNHEY, CDR2 SVGEGT.

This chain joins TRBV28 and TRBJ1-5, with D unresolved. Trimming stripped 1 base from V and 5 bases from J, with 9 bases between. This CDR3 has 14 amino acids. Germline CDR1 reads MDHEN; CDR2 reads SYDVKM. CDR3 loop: CASSLYSRDQPQHF. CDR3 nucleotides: TGTGCCAGCAGTTTATACAGTAGGGATCAGCCCCAGCATTTT.

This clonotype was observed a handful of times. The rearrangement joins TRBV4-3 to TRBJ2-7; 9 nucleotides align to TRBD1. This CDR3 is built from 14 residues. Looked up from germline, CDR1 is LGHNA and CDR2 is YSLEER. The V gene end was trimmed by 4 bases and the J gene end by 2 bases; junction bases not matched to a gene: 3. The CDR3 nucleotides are TGCGCCAGCAGCCGGGACAGGGAAACCTACGAGCAGTACTTC. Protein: CASSRDRETYEQYF.

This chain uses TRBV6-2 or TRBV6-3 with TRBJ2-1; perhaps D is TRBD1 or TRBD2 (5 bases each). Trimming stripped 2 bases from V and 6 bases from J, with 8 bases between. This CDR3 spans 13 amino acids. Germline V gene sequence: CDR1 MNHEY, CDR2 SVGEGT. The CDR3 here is CASSYGGGNEQFF. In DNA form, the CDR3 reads TGTGCCAGCAGTTACGGGGGTGGCAATGAGCAGTTCTTC.

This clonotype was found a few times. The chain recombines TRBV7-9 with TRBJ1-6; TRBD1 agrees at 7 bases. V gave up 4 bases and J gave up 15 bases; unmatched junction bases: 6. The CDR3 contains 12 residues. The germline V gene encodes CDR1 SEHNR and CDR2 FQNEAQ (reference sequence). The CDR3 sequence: CASSYSRGNLHF. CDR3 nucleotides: TGTGCCAGCAGCTACAGCAGGGGGAACCTCCACTTT.

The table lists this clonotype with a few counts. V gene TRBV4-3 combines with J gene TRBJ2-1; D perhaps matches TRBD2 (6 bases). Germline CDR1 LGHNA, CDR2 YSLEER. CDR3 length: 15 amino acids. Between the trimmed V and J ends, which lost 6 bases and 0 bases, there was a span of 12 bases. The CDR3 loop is CASSRAGSSYNEQFF. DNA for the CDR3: TGCGCCAGCAGTCGAGCGGGTAGCTCCTACAATGAGCAGTTCTTC.

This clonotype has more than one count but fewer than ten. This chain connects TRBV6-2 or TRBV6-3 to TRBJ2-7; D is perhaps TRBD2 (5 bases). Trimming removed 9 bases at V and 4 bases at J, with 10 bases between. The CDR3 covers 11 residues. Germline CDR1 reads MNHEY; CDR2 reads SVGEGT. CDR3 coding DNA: TGTGCCAGGACGCGGGTTTACGAGCAGTACGTC. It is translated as CARTRVYEQYV.

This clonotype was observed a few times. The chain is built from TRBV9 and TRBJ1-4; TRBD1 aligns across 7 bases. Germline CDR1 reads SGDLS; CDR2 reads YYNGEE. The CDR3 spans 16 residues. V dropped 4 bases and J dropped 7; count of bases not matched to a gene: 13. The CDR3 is CASSSPGGLDGEKLFF. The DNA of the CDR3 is TGTGCCAGCAGCTCACCAGGGGGGCTAGACGGTGAAAAACTGTTTTTT.

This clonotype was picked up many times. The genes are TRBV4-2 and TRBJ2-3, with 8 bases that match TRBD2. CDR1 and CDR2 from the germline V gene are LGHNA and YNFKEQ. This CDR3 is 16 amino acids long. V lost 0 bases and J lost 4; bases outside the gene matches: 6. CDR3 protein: CASSQEVSGEPDTQYF. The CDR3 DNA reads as TGTGCCAGCAGCCAAGAGGTTAGCGGGGAGCCAGATACGCAGTATTTT.

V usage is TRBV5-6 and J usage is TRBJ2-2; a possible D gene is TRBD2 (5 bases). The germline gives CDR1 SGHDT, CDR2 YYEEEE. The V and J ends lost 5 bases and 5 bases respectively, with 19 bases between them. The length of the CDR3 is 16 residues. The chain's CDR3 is CASSLLRGSGTGELFF. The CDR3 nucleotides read TGTGCCAGCAGTCTCCTCCGGGGTTCGGGGACCGGGGAGCTGTTTTTT.

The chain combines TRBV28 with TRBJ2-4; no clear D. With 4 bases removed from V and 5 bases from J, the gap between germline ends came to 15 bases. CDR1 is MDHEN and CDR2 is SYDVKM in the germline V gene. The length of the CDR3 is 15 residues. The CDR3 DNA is TGTGCCAGCAGTTCCACTGGCAGGCCCCAAAACATTCAGTACTTC. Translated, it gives CASSSTGRPQNIQYF.